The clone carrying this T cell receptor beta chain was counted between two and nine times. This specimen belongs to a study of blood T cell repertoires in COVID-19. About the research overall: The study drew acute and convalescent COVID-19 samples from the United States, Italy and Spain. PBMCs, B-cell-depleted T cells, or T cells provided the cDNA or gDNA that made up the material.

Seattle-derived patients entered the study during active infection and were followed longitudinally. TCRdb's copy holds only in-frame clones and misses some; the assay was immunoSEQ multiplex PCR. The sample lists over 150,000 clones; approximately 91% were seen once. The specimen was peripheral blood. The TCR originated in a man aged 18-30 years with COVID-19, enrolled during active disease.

CDR3 sequence reads: CASSQDMGGGTNTGELFF. In DNA, the CDR3 is TGCGCCAGCAGCCAAGATATGGGAGGTGGGACGAACACCGGGGAGCTGTTTTTT. The chain combines TRBV4-3 with TRBJ2-2; D is possibly TRBD2 (6 bases). CDR1 and CDR2 from the germline V gene are LGHNA and YSLEER. The CDR3 runs 18 residues. The V end lost 0 bases, the J end lost 0 bases, and 14 bases lay between the germline ends.